This T cell receptor (beta chain) was documented in a study of beta chain features in type 1 diabetes. Note on this clone: What it binds is not known. Other DNA variants within this sample encode the same CDR3.

Regarding the study as a whole: Naive, central memory and regulatory TCRB repertoires appeared more similar among patients than healthy donors. Significant though moderate, a shortening of TCRB CDR3s appeared in all four CD4+ subsets of Type 1 diabetes patients.

CDR1 and CDR2 (germline): ENHRY, SYGVKD. V was clipped by 2 bases and J by 0 bases; unmatched bases: 0. The CDR3 spans 14 residues. Sequencing targeted expressed TCRB transcripts, as all isolated RNA had been reverse transcribed. Deep immunoSEQ sequencing covered naive, central memory and regulatory T cell samples. Profiling relied on immunoSEQ multiplex PCR, and the TCRdb table lists in-frame clones only, not all of them. The profile covers some 130,000 clones, with 7.5% to 9.5% appearing a single time and around 0.79% taken by the ten largest. Cell sorting via CD45RO/CCR7/CD25/CD127/CD95/CD27 was performed to obtain CD4+ naive, central memory, regulatory and stem cell-like memory cells.

The TCR comes from a man under 40 with type 1 diabetes. The sample comprised central memory CD4+ T cells from blood. The chain uses TRBV10-3 and TRBJ2-7; 8 positions match TRBD2. The CDR3 DNA sequence: TGTGCCATCAGTGAGACTAGCGGCTCCTACGAGCAGTACTTC. Translation gives CAISETSGSYEQYF.